Below are 29 T cell receptor beta chains sequenced from a single sample in a study of immune evolution from preneoplasia to lung adenocarcinoma. Clones were read by immunoSEQ multiplex PCR, and TCRdb kept only the in-frame ones, dropping some. The sample yields several thousand clones, about 86% seen once. The specimen was FFPE invasive lung adenocarcinoma tissue. Source of these receptors: a person aged 50 to 59 with lung adenocarcinoma.

The chain has TRBV14 and TRBJ2-3; a possible D gene is TRBD2 (6 bases). V lost 4 bases, J lost 1 base, and 12 bases lay in between. Looked up from germline, CDR1 is SGHDN and CDR2 is FVKESK. The CDR3 spans 15 residues. The DNA of the CDR3 is TGTGCCAGCAGCCCGGGGGACTTCCGCACAGATACGCAGTATTTT. Protein: CASSPGDFRTDTQYF.

The rearrangement joins TRBV12-5 to TRBJ2-3; 7 nucleotides agree with TRBD2. The J segment lost 2 bases and the V segment lost 6 bases, leaving 11 bases of the junction unmatched. Germline V lookup: CDR1 LGHNT, CDR2 FRNRAP. The CDR3 is 16 amino acids. The CDR3 spells CASGPPTSLSTDTQYF. The CDR3 nucleotides are TGTGCTAGTGGCCCACCGACTAGCTTGTCCACAGATACGCAGTATTTT.

The rearrangement joins TRBV28 to TRBJ1-5, with D possibly matching TRBD1 (5 bases). The germline V gene has CDR1 MDHEN and CDR2 SYDVKM. V lost 10 bases to trimming and J lost 6 bases, with 22 bases between them. This CDR3 is built from 15 residues. The CDR3 DNA reads TGTGCCACCCTAACCGGGAGCCGTGGGGGTCAGCCCCAGCATTTT. This translates into CATLTGSRGGQPQHF.

Relative to its sample, this clone is medium-sized. This sequence joins TRBV5-5 and TRBJ2-1; perhaps TRBD2 as D (6 bases). Trimming shortened V by 0 bases and J by 0 bases, and 10 bases separated the two germline ends. This CDR3 region has 16 residues. CDR1 is SGHKS, CDR2 YYEKEE, per germline (reference sequence). The CDR3 sequence: CASSLDVGSSYNEQFF. Written as DNA, the CDR3 is TGTGCCAGCAGCTTGGATGTCGGGAGCTCCTACAATGAGCAGTTCTTC.

The chain recombines TRBV5-1 with TRBJ2-2, with D possibly TRBD1 on 5 matching bases. The germline V gene has CDR1 SGHRS and CDR2 YFSETQ. The CDR3 contains 17 residues. Trimming shortened V by 0 bases and J by 0 bases, and 12 bases separated the two germline ends. The CDR3 DNA follows: TGCGCCAGCAGCTTGGGCACGGACACCGCGAACACCGGGGAGCTGTTTTTT. Translated, it gives CASSLGTDTANTGELFF.

This rearrangement joins TRBV19 to TRBJ1-1; perhaps TRBD1 as D (5 bases). V was clipped by 2 bases and J by 0 bases, with 10 bases between them. Germline CDR1 LNHDA, CDR2 SQIVND (reference sequence). The CDR3 has 15 amino acids. The CDR3 loop is CASSIRAGLNTEAFF. The DNA for the CDR3 is TGTGCCAGTAGTATAAGGGCAGGGTTGAACACTGAAGCTTTCTTT.

The chain carries TRBV28 and TRBJ2-1; 10 bases map to TRBD2. With 7 bases clipped from V and 4 bases from J, the junction kept 4 bases outside the gene matches. Germline loops: CDR1 MDHEN, CDR2 SYDVKM. This CDR3 comprises 14 residues. CDR3 in DNA: TGTGCCAGCATATGGACTAGCGGATACAATGAGCAGTTCTTC. Its translation is CASIWTSGYNEQFF.

The chain combines TRBV11-2 with TRBJ2-1; D gene unclear. Germline V gene lookup returns CDR1 SGHAT and CDR2 FQNNGV. This CDR3 is 12 amino acids long. With 0 bases removed from V and 10 bases from J, the gap between germline ends came to 7 bases. The CDR3 region is CASSLEMGEQFF. In DNA form, the CDR3 reads TGTGCCAGCAGCTTAGAAATGGGAGAGCAGTTCTTC. Combining the CDR3 with reference TRBV11-2 and TRBJ2-1 gives the whole variable domain EAGVAQSPRYKIIEKRQSVAFWCNPISGHATLYWYQQILGQGPKLLIQFQNNGVVDDSQLPKDRFSAERLKGVDSTLKIQPAKLEDSAVYLCASSLEMGEQFFGPGTRLTVL.

V is TRBV2 and J is TRBJ1-1, with 9 positions matching TRBD1. CDR3 length equals 15 residues. V trimming: 0 bases; J trimming: 8 bases; junction bases outside the gene matches: 7. The V gene's germline CDR1 is SNHLY and CDR2 FYNNEI. The CDR3 region has the DNA TGTGCCAGCAGTGAAGCTTTGGACAGGGGAGTGGAAGCTTTCTTT. Translating it yields CASSEALDRGVEAFF.

In its sample, this clone is medium-sized (0.01 to 0.1%). Additional DNA sequences in this sample encode the identical CDR3. The V and J genes are TRBV28 and TRBJ2-7; unclear D gene. V shed 2 bases and J shed 2 bases, with 7 bases lying between them. Germline V gene lookup returns CDR1 MDHEN and CDR2 SYDVKM. The length of the CDR3 is 13 residues. CDR3 sequence (DNA): TGTGCCAGCAGTTTAGAGGAGACCTACGAGCAGTACTTC. This sequence encodes CASSLEETYEQYF.

The rearrangement links TRBV28 to TRBJ1-2; D is perhaps TRBD1 (6 bases). Trimming cost V 3 bases and J 5 bases, with 16 bases left between them. Germline CDR1 is MDHEN and CDR2 is SYDVKM. This CDR3 is built from 15 residues. In nucleotides, the CDR3 is TGTGCCAGCAGTTTTGTCCGGGGGCGTGTATATGGCTACACCTTC. Encoded protein: CASSFVRGRVYGYTF.

CDR3 residues: CASSLDGTEAFF. The DNA for the CDR3 is TGCGCCAGCAGCTTGGATGGAACTGAAGCTTTCTTT. The genes are TRBV5-1 and TRBJ1-1; no clear D. The CDR3 consists of 12 residues. Germline V gene data show CDR1 as SGHRS and CDR2 as YFSETQ. V dropped 0 bases and J dropped 5 bases, with 5 bases sitting between them.

V is TRBV28 and J is TRBJ1-5; D uncertain. The germline V gene has CDR1 MDHEN and CDR2 SYDVKM. The CDR3 extends over 12 amino acids. V lost 5 bases and J 9 bases, leaving 11 bases between the germline ends. CDR3 in DNA: TGTGCCAGCAGTCCCCACGTAGGGCCCCAGCATTTT. Encoded protein: CASSPHVGPQHF.

This chain connects TRBV5-5 to TRBJ1-2; the match to TRBD1 covers 8 bases. This CDR3 comprises 14 residues. The junction had 5 bases not matched to a gene; V was cut back by 0 bases and J by 7 bases. The germline V gene encodes CDR1 SGHKS and CDR2 YYEKEE (reference sequence). CDR3 in amino acids: CASSLEAGGFGYTF. The DNA for the CDR3 is TGTGCCAGCAGCTTGGAGGCAGGGGGCTTTGGCTACACCTTC.

This chain uses TRBV11-3 with TRBJ2-1; TRBD1 matches 7 bases. CDR3 length: 15 residues. The V segment lost 5 bases and the J segment 4 bases; nucleotides outside the gene matches: 8. Per the germline V gene, CDR1 is SGHNT and CDR2 is YENEEA. The CDR3 DNA sequence: TGTGCCAGCAGCCGCGCAGGGACAGAGTACAATGAGCAGTTCTTC. Translation gives CASSRAGTEYNEQFF.

This chain connects TRBV28 to TRBJ1-6; D unresolved. Trimming cost V 6 bases and J 3 bases, with 3 bases left between them. This CDR3 spans 12 amino acids. Germline CDR1 reads MDHEN; CDR2 reads SYDVKM. The DNA of the CDR3 is TGTGCCAGCAGGGGCTATAATTCACCCCTCCACTTT. Translated, it gives CASRGYNSPLHF.

In DNA, the CDR3 is TGTGCCAGCTCATCAGGTCCCCCTGGGAGCAATCAGCCCCAGCATTTT. Translation: CASSSGPPGSNQPQHF. The chain links TRBV18 to TRBJ1-5, with unresolved D. This CDR3 has 16 amino acids. The V gene's germline CDR1 is KGHSH and CDR2 LQKENI. V lost 5 bases and J 1 base, leaving 15 bases between the germline ends.

The rearrangement uses TRBV5-1 and TRBJ2-7; D possibly matches TRBD1 or TRBD2 (5 bases each). This CDR3 is built from 15 residues. The germline gives CDR1 SGHRS, CDR2 YFSETQ. V lost 6 bases to trimming and J lost 2 bases, with 18 bases between them. The CDR3 DNA is TGCGCCAGCACCGGAGGTCTTACAGGAACCTACGAGCAGTACTTC. This sequence encodes CASTGGLTGTYEQYF.

This clone was recorded only once. The rearrangement uses TRBV11-2 and TRBJ2-3, with D possibly matching TRBD2 (6 bases). The length of the CDR3 is 16 residues. The ends were cut back, 1 base at V and 5 bases at J, with 16 bases in the middle. Germline lookup yields CDR1 SGHAT and CDR2 FQNNGV. CDR3 protein: CASSLGPGGEVDTQYF. The DNA for the CDR3 is TGTGCCAGCAGCTTAGGGCCGGGCGGGGAAGTAGATACGCAGTATTTT.

As regards this clone: Other DNA sequences in this specimen translate into the identical CDR3. The chain combines TRBV27 with TRBJ1-2; weak D call: TRBD1 (5 bases). Trimming left V 3 bases short and J 2 bases short, with 13 bases between. Per germline, CDR1 MNHEY and CDR2 SMNVEV (reference sequence). The length of the CDR3 is 15 residues. The CDR3 coding sequence is TGTGCCAGCAGTTTTCTAGTCGCAGGGAACTATGGCTACACCTTC. Translating gives CASSFLVAGNYGYTF.

The gene calls are TRBV5-1 and TRBJ2-7, with 8 bases identical to TRBD1. The length of the CDR3 is 15 residues. Per the germline V gene, CDR1 is SGHRS and CDR2 is YFSETQ. With V trimmed by 4 bases and J by 4 bases, 10 bases remained unmatched. The chain's CDR3 is CASSPPTTGVYEQYF. In DNA, the CDR3 is TGCGCCAGCAGCCCGCCCACGACAGGGGTGTACGAGCAGTACTTC. The whole variable domain, filled in from reference TRBV5-1 and TRBJ2-7, reads KAGVTQTPRYLIKTRGQQVTLSCSPISGHRSVSWYQQTPGQGLQFLFEYFSETQRNKGNFPGRFSGRQFSNSRSEMNVSTLELGDSALYLCASSPPTTGVYEQYFGPGTRLTVT.

This chain links TRBV19 with TRBJ1-4, with D possibly being TRBD1 (5 bases). V was pared by 4 bases and J by 5 bases, with 14 bases between. Germline values: CDR1 LNHDA, CDR2 SQIVND (reference sequence). CDR3 length equals 15 residues. The CDR3 here is CASSKRQGANEKLFF. In nucleotides, the CDR3 is TGTGCCAGTAGTAAGCGGCAAGGGGCGAATGAAAAACTGTTTTTT.

This clone was counted once. The CDR3 reads CASSIERGGGQPQHF. For the CDR3, the DNA is TGTGCCAGTAGTATAGAAAGAGGGGGCGGACAGCCCCAGCATTTT. The rearrangement links TRBV19 to TRBJ1-5, with 7 nucleotides matching TRBD1. J gave up 7 bases and V 0 bases, and 6 bases lay outside the gene matches. The CDR3 has 15 amino acids. Germline values: CDR1 LNHDA, CDR2 SQIVND (reference sequence).

CDR3 sequence reads: CASSLAPGTEAFF. The DNA of the CDR3 is TGTGCCAGCAGCTTGGCCCCGGGCACTGAAGCTTTCTTT. The rearrangement uses TRBV7-3 and TRBJ1-1; D uncertain. Trimming removed 3 bases at V and 4 bases at J, with 9 bases between. Germline CDR1 reads SGHTA; CDR2 reads FQGTGA. The length of the CDR3 is 13 residues.

V gene TRBV12-5 combines with J gene TRBJ1-2, with TRBD1 as a possible D gene (5 bases). The V end was cut by 7 bases, the J end by 7 bases, with 19 bases between. The CDR3 runs 14 residues. Germline assignment: CDR1 LGHNT and CDR2 FRNRAP. In DNA form, the CDR3 reads TGTGCTAGTGCCCCTGGGGGGGGTTCGCGTGGCTACACCTTC. Encoded protein: CASAPGGGSRGYTF.

J is TRBJ2-7 and V is TRBV5-6, with D possibly being TRBD1 or TRBD2 (5 bases each). Germline-derived CDR1 and CDR2 are SGHDT and YYEEEE. The length of the CDR3 is 16 residues. V gave up 5 bases and J gave up 0 bases, with 18 bases separating them. The CDR3 DNA is TGTGCCAGCAGGGACAACAAGCTGGCGGGCTCCTACGAGCAGTACTTC. Protein product: CASRDNKLAGSYEQYF.

The chain couples TRBV28 to TRBJ2-5; D may be TRBD2 (5 bases). CDR1 and CDR2 from the germline V gene are MDHEN and SYDVKM. Between the trimmed V and J ends, which lost 4 bases and 1 base, there was a span of 13 bases. The CDR3 is made up of 15 amino acids. CDR3 nucleotides: TGTGCCAGCAGTTCAATCAGCGGCAGCCAAGAGACCCAGTACTTC. This translates into CASSSISGSQETQYF.

This clone is a singleton in its sample. This CDR3 reads CASSLGYDTEAFF. DNA of the CDR3: TGTGCCAGCAGCTTGGGGTACGACACTGAAGCTTTCTTT. This chain uses TRBV5-6 with TRBJ1-1, with no clear D. The CDR3 is 13 residues long. Germline values: CDR1 SGHDT, CDR2 YYEEEE. V shed 0 bases and J shed 3 bases, with 6 bases lying between them.

The chain has TRBV19 and TRBJ2-3; a possible D gene is TRBD2 (6 bases). With 10 bases removed from V and 2 bases from J, the gap between germline ends came to 19 bases. The CDR3 is 15 amino acids. CDR1 and CDR2 from the germline V gene are LNHDA and SQIVND (reference sequence). CDR3: CATTRRGGDTDTQYF. In nucleotides, the CDR3 is TGTGCCACTACGAGGCGGGGTGGAGACACAGATACGCAGTATTTT.